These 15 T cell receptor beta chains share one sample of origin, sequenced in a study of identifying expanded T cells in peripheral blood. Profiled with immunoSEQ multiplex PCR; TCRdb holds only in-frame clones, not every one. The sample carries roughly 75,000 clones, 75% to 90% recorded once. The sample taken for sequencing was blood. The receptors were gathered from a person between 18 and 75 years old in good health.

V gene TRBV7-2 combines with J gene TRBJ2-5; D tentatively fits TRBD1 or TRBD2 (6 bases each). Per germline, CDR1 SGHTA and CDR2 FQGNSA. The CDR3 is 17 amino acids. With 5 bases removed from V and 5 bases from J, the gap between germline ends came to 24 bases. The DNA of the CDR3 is TGTGCCAGCAGCACACGTACAACCCGGGGGCCTTTTGAGACCCAGTACTTC. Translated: CASSTRTTRGPFETQYF.

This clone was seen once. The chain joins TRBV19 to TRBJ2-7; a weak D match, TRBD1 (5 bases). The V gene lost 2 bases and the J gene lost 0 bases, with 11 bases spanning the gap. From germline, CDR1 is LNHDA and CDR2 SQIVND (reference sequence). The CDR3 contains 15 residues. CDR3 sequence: CASSISWTISYEQYF. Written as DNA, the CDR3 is TGTGCCAGTAGTATATCCTGGACAATCTCCTACGAGCAGTACTTC.

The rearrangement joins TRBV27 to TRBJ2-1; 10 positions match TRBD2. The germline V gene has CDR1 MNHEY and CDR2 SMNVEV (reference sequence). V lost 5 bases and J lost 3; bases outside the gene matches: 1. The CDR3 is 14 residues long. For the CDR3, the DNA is TGTGCCAGCAGTAGACTAGCGGGCTACAATGAGCAGTTCTTC. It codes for CASSRLAGYNEQFF.

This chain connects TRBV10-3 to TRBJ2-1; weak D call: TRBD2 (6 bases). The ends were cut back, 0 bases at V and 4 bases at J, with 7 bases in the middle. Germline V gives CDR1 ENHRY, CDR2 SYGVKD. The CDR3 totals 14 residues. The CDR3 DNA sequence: TGTGCCATCAGTGAGTCGGGGGGATACAATGAGCAGTTCTTC. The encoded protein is CAISESGGYNEQFF.

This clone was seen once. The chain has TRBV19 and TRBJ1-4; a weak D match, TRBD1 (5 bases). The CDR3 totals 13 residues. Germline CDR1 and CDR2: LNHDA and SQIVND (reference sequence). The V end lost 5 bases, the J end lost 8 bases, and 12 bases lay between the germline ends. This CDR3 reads CASSVRGREKLFF. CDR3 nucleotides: TGTGCCAGTAGTGTCCGGGGCCGGGAAAAACTGTTTTTT.

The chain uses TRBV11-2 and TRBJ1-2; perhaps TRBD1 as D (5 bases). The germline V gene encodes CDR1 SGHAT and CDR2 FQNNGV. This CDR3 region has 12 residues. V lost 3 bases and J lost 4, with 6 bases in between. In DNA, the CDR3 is TGTGCCAGCAGCTTGGGGACCTATGGCTACACCTTC. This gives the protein CASSLGTYGYTF. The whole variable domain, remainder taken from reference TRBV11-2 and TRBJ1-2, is EAGVAQSPRYKIIEKRQSVAFWCNPISGHATLYWYQQILGQGPKLLIQFQNNGVVDDSQLPKDRFSAERLKGVDSTLKIQPAKLEDSAVYLCASSLGTYGYTFGSGTRLTVV.

The CDR3 sequence: CASSLDLEAQYF. CDR3 sequence (DNA): TGTGCCAGCAGCTTAGATCTGGAAGCCCAGTACTTC. The rearrangement uses TRBV11-2 and TRBJ2-5; D is uncertain. V was clipped by 0 bases and J by 9 bases, with 8 bases between them. CDR1 and CDR2 (germline): SGHAT, FQNNGV. The CDR3 spans 12 residues.

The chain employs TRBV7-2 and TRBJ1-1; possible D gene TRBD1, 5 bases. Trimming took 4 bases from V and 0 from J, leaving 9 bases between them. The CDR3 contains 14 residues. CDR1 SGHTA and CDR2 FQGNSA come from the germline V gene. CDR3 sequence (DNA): TGTGCCAGCAGCTCGGGACCCTTGAACACTGAAGCTTTCTTT. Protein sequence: CASSSGPLNTEAFF.

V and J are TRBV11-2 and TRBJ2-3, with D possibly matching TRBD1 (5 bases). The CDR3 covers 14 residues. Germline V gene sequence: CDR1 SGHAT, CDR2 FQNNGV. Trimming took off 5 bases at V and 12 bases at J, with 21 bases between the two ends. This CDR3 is CASSEAPRPDRQYF. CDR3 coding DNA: TGTGCCAGCAGCGAAGCCCCCCGTCCAGACAGACAGTATTTT.

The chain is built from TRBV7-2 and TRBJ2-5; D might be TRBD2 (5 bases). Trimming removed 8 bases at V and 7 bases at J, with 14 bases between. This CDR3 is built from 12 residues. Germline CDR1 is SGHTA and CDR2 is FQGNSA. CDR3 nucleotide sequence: TGTGCCAGCGGGCCTACGGGGTGGACCCAGTACTTC. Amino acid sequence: CASGPTGWTQYF.

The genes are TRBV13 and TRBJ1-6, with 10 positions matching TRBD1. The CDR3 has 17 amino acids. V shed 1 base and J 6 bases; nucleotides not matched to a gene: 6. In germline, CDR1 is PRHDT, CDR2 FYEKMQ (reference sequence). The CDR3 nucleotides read TGTGCCAGCAGCTTAGTGGGACAGGGGACTCGTAATTCACCCCTCCACTTT. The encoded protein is CASSLVGQGTRNSPLHF.

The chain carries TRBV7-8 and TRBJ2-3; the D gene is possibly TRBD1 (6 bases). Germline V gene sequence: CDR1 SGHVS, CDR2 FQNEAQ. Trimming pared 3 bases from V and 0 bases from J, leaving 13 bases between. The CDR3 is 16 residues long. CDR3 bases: TGTGCCAGCAGCTTTGACAGGCTTTCTAGCACAGATACGCAGTATTTT. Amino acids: CASSFDRLSSTDTQYF.

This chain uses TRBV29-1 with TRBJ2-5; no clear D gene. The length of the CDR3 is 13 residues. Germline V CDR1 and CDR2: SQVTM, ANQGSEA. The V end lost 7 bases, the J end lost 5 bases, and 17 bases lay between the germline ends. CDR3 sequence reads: CSATSGGKETQYF. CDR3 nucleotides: TGCAGCGCTACCTCGGGTGGGAAGGAGACCCAGTACTTC. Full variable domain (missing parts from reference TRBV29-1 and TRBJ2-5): SAVISQKPSRDICQRGTSLTIQCQVDSQVTMMFWYRQQPGQSLTLIATANQGSEATYESGFVIDKFPISRPNLTFSTLTVSNMSPEDSSIYLCSATSGGKETQYFGPGTRLLVL.

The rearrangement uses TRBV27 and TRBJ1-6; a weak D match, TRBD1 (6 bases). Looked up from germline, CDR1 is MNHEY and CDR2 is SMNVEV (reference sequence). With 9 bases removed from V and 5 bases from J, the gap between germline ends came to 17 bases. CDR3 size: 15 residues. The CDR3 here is CASKNRGMHNSPLHF. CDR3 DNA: TGTGCCAGTAAGAATAGGGGGATGCATAATTCACCCCTCCACTTT.

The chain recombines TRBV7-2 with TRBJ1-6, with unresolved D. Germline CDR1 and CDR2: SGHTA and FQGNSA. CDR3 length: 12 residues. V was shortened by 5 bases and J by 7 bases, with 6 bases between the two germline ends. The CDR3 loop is CASSPLNSPLHF. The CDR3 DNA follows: TGTGCCAGCAGCCCCCTGAATTCACCCCTCCACTTT.